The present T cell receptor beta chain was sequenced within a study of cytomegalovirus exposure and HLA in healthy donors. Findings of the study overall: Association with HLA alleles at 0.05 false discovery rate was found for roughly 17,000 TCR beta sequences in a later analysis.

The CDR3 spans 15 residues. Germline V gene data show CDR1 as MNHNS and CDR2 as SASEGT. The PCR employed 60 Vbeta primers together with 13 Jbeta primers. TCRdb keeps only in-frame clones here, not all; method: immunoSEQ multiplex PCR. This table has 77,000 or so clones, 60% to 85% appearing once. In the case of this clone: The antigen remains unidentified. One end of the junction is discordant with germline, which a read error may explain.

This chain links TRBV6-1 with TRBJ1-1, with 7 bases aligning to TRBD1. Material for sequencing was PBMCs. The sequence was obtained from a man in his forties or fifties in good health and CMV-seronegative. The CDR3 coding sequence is TGTGCCAGCAGCCCAAAGACAGGGTTGAATACTGAAGCTTTCTTT. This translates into CASSPKTGLNTEAFF.